The clone carrying this T cell receptor (beta chain) was observed a single time. The data stem from a study of blood T cell repertoires in COVID-19. The CDR3 totals 17 residues. The germline CDR1 and CDR2 sequences are DFQATT and SNEGSKA (reference sequence). The J segment lost 9 bases and the V segment lost 3 bases, leaving 13 bases of the junction unmatched. This table comes from immunoSEQ multiplex PCR, and its TCRdb copy is limited to in-frame clones, with some not included. The table has 65,000 or so clones, over 60% seen once; the top ten hold over 5%. Specimen: peripheral blood. The receptor's source is a woman aged 45 to 65 with active or convalescent COVID-19. This chain uses TRBV20-1 with TRBJ2-1, with 14 bases aligning to TRBD2. CDR3 sequence (DNA): TGCAGTGCTAGTCCCGGACTAGCGGGAGGTCTCGGGGGTGAGCAGTTCTTC. Protein product: CSASPGLAGGLGGEQFF.